The 10 T cell receptor beta chains below were found in one sample sequenced in a study of PD-L1 blockade in urothelial cancer. Libraries were prepared by immunoSEQ multiplex PCR; TCRdb keeps only in-frame clonotypes and omits some of them. The table shows 100,000 or so clones, with about 90% occurring only once. Sample: PBMCs, taken around atezolizumab (anti-PD-L1) treatment. These receptors were taken from a woman aged 80 or over with urothelial cancer.

This clone was observed a handful of times. The chain is built from TRBV5-1 and TRBJ2-6; D uncertain. V lost 3 bases to trimming and J lost 0 bases, with 7 bases between them. CDR3 length equals 15 residues. Germline CDR1 SGHRS, CDR2 YFSETQ. The CDR3 loop reads CASSSGSSGANVLTF. CDR3 DNA: TGCGCCAGCAGCTCGGGTAGCTCTGGGGCCAACGTCCTGACTTTC. The full variable domain, completed using reference TRBV5-1 and TRBJ2-6, is KAGVTQTPRYLIKTRGQQVTLSCSPISGHRSVSWYQQTPGQGLQFLFEYFSETQRNKGNFPGRFSGRQFSNSRSEMNVSTLELGDSALYLCASSSGSSGANVLTFGAGSRLTVL.

In DNA form, the CDR3 reads TGTGCCTGGAAGCGGTTCGGGGATAGCAATCAGCCCCAGCATTTT. Translating it yields CAWKRFGDSNQPQHF. The V call is TRBV30, the J call TRBJ1-5; no reliable D call. The CDR3 is made up of 15 amino acids. CDR1 is GTSNPN and CDR2 is SVGIG in the germline V gene (reference sequence). V lost 4 bases to trimming and J lost 0 bases, with 13 bases between them.

This chain uses TRBV5-8 with TRBJ2-1; 10 bases are a match to TRBD1. Losses at the gene ends were 4 bases for V and 4 bases for J; bases not matched to a gene: 5. This CDR3 region has 15 residues. CDR1 is SGHTS and CDR2 is YDEGEE in the germline V gene. This chain's CDR3 is CASSARQGAYNEQFF. The CDR3, as DNA: TGTGCCAGCAGCGCCAGACAGGGGGCTTACAATGAGCAGTTCTTC.

The rearrangement links TRBV5-1 to TRBJ2-5, with 8 nucleotides matching TRBD1. Germline values: CDR1 SGHRS, CDR2 YFSETQ. After removal of 5 bases from V and 1 base from J, the junction contained 4 bases not matched to a gene. CDR3 length equals 14 residues. The CDR3 here is CASRAGQAQETQYF. CDR3 coding DNA: TGCGCCAGCAGGGCGGGACAGGCCCAAGAGACCCAGTACTTC.

For the CDR3, the DNA is TGTGCCAGCAGACTTTCTTCTAGCGGGACGCAGTATTTT. Protein: CASRLSSSGTQYF. The rearrangement links TRBV2 to TRBJ2-3, with 8 bases aligning to TRBD2. Germline values: CDR1 SNHLY, CDR2 FYNNEI. This CDR3 has 13 residues. J lost 9 bases, V lost 6 bases, and 8 bases had no gene match.

The rearrangement uses TRBV5-1 and TRBJ1-2, with 7 nucleotides matching TRBD1. The CDR3 is made up of 13 amino acids. J gave up 13 bases and V 0 bases, and 9 bases lay outside the gene matches. Germline CDR1 is SGHRS and CDR2 is YFSETQ. In DNA, the CDR3 is TGCGCCAGCAGCTTGGAGGGGACAGCCGGGGCCACCTTC. It yields the protein CASSLEGTAGATF.

The gene calls are TRBV25-1 and TRBJ2-7; possible D gene TRBD1, 5 bases. Per the germline V gene, CDR1 is MGHDK and CDR2 is SYGVNS. V was trimmed by 2 bases and J by 3 bases, leaving 17 bases between them. The CDR3 contains 16 residues. This chain's CDR3 is CASSEPGPGKGYEQYF. CDR3 nucleotides: TGTGCCAGCAGTGAACCGGGTCCAGGGAAGGGCTACGAGCAGTACTTC.

This rearrangement joins TRBV27 to TRBJ1-2; TRBD1 is a possible D gene (6 bases). The CDR3 is 14 residues long. Germline CDR1 and CDR2: MNHEY and SMNVEV (reference sequence). The V and J ends lost 7 bases and 1 base respectively, with 13 bases between them. The CDR3 nucleotides read TGTGCCAGCAAGGGGGGGCACTTTAACTATGGCTACACCTTC. As protein: CASKGGHFNYGYTF.

A few counts support this clone. The V and J genes are TRBV29-1 and TRBJ1-1; D gene ambiguous. In germline, CDR1 is SQVTM, CDR2 ANQGSEA. Deletions cut 6 bases from V and 0 bases from J, with 5 bases between. The CDR3 length is 11 residues. Written as DNA, the CDR3 is TGCAGCGTGACTGTGAACACTGAAGCTTTCTTT. It yields the protein CSVTVNTEAFF.

The genes are TRBV30 and TRBJ1-1; D gene uncertain. Germline V gives CDR1 GTSNPN, CDR2 SVGIG (reference sequence). V lost 4 bases, J lost 2 bases, and 11 bases lay in between. This CDR3 spans 13 amino acids. Here the CDR3 reads CAWNLAANTEAFF. The CDR3 DNA reads TGTGCCTGGAATTTGGCGGCAAACACTGAAGCTTTCTTT.